One sample yielded the 15 T cell receptor beta chains listed below, sequenced in a study of tumor and adjacent non-tumor tissue in lung cancer. No cell sorting was done before RNA was extracted from the tissue. The normal lung tissue was taken more than 3 cm from the tumor edge. Three rounds of nested PCR, following a modified ARM-PCR protocol, produced the TCRbeta library. One entry per CDR3 protein, called by TCRdb with MiXCR from the multiplex PCR reads. The sample has about 50,000 distinct CDR3 sequences; 60% to 80% are singletons. The sample taken for sequencing was distant non-tumor lung tissue. These receptor sequences come from a woman aged 60 to 75 with non-small cell lung cancer.

This clonotype appeared many times. V usage is TRBV12-5 and J usage is TRBJ2-1; D unresolved. V lost 0 bases, J lost 4 bases, and 7 bases lay in between. This CDR3 contains 14 residues. Germline assignment: CDR1 LGHNT and CDR2 FRNRAP. CDR3 residues: CASGLVSIYNEQFF. CDR3 coding DNA: TGTGCTAGTGGTTTGGTAAGCATTTACAATGAGCAGTTCTTC.

With respect to this clonotype: A read error may produce the germline difference seen at one junction end. The gene calls are TRBV28 and TRBJ2-7; 10 nucleotides align to TRBD2. Germline V lookup: CDR1 MDHEN, CDR2 SYDVKM. The CDR3 is 18 residues long. CDR3: CASSSGTSAPTSLYEQYF. CDR3 DNA sequence: TGTGCCAGCAGTTCCGGGACTAGCGCCCCGACGTCGCTCTACGAACAGTACTTC.

This clonotype was observed at least ten times. The DNA of the CDR3 is TGTGCCAGCAGTTTACGCCAGTCTCAGTACTTC. Amino acid sequence: CASSLRQSQYF. The chain is built from TRBV28 and TRBJ2-5; D not certain. Germline-derived CDR1 and CDR2 are MDHEN and SYDVKM. This CDR3 is 11 amino acids long. With 2 bases removed from V and 11 bases from J, the gap between germline ends came to 9 bases. Complete variable domain (other parts from reference TRBV28 and TRBJ2-5): DVKVTQSSRYLVKRTGEKVFLECVQDMDHENMFWYRQDPGLGLRLIYFSYDVKMKEKGDIPEGYSVSREKKERFSLILESASTNQTSMYLCASSLRQSQYFGPGTRLLVL.

V gene TRBV6-1 combines with J gene TRBJ2-6, with D tentatively TRBD1 (6 bases). The CDR3 totals 16 residues. CDR1 and CDR2 (germline): MNHNS, SASEGT. Here the CDR3 DNA reads TGTGTCACCAAAGCAGGGACAAGCTCTGGGGCCAACGTCCTGACTTTC. Amino acid sequence: CVTKAGTSSGANVLTF.

On this clonotype itself: This may be a read error, as it is one base from a much larger clone. The chain combines TRBV28 with TRBJ1-2; 8 nucleotides align to TRBD1. In germline, CDR1 is MDHEN, CDR2 SYDVKM. Germline trimming cut 6 bases from V and 4 bases from J; bases unmatched to any gene: 13. The CDR3 loop spans 16 amino acids. The CDR3 reads CASRRAGGAVSYGYTF. CDR3 in DNA: TGTGCCAGCAGGCGTGCAGGGGGCGCAGTTTCCTATGGCTACACCTTC.

Only one count was recorded for this clonotype. The germline gene is not matched at one end of the junction; a read error may be the cause. This chain joins TRBV28 and TRBJ1-4; D is possibly TRBD1 (5 bases). The germline CDR1 and CDR2 sequences are MDHEN and SYDVKM. This CDR3 is built from 17 residues. The CDR3 loop reads CAISLHIKGTRQEKLFF. In nucleotides, the CDR3 is TGTGCCATCAGTTTGCACATCAAGGGGACTCGCCAGGAAAAACTGTTTTTT.

A word on this clonotype: At one boundary the junction diverges from the germline segment, which might be a read error. The chain recombines TRBV11-3 with TRBJ2-2; possible D gene TRBD1, 7 bases. Looked up from germline, CDR1 is SGHNT and CDR2 is YENEEA. The CDR3 has 15 amino acids. The CDR3 loop is CASSPRDSNTRELIF. The CDR3, as DNA: TGTGCCAGCAGCCCAAGGGACAGCAACACCCGGGAGCTAATTTTT.

This clonotype has at least ten counts. In DNA form, the CDR3 reads TGTGCCTGGAGTAAGGGACAGGGTACAGATACGCAGTATTTT. This codes for CAWSKGQGTDTQYF. V and J are TRBV30 and TRBJ2-3, with 9 bases fitting TRBD1. The junction had 3 bases not matched to a gene; V was cut back by 2 bases and J by 3 bases. The CDR3 is 14 residues long. Germline values: CDR1 GTSNPN, CDR2 SVGIG (reference sequence).

Comments on this clonotype: Germline is not matched at one junction end, which may reflect a read error. The rearrangement uses TRBV19 and TRBJ2-1; perhaps D is TRBD1 or TRBD2 (5 bases each). Germline CDR1 and CDR2: LNHDA and SQIVND (reference sequence). This CDR3 is built from 15 residues. CDR3 protein: CASSTGRSEYNEQFF. CDR3 bases: TGCGCCAGTAGTACGGGACGGAGTGAGTACAATGAGCAGTTCTTC.

This clonotype is a singleton in its sample. The chain is built from TRBV29-1 and TRBJ2-5; D is perhaps TRBD2 (6 bases). The CDR3 loop spans 12 amino acids. CDR1 and CDR2 from the germline V gene are SQVTM and ANQGSEA. Trimming took off 7 bases at V and 4 bases at J, with 13 bases between the two ends. The CDR3 protein is CSDRHGGETQYF. The CDR3 bases are TGCAGCGACCGTCACGGGGGAGAGACCCAGTACTTC. Using reference TRBV29-1 and TRBJ2-5 for the parts outside the CDR3, the full variable domain is SAVISQKPSRDICQRGTSLTIQCQVDSQVTMMFWYRQQPGQSLTLIATANQGSEATYESGFVIDKFPISRPNLTFSTLTVSNMSPEDSSIYLCSDRHGGETQYFGPGTRLLVL.

Sample share makes this clonotype medium-sized. The chain links TRBV6-6 to TRBJ2-7; TRBD1 aligns across 9 bases. With 6 bases clipped from V and 2 bases from J, the junction kept 8 bases outside the gene matches. Germline values: CDR1 MNHNY, CDR2 SVGAGI (reference sequence). This CDR3 has 15 amino acids. The CDR3 protein is CASRLTGGAPYEQYF. CDR3 nucleotides: TGTGCCAGCAGATTAACAGGGGGCGCGCCCTACGAGCAGTACTTC.

The chain is built from TRBV29-1 and TRBJ1-2; 9 bases map to TRBD1. Germline loops: CDR1 SQVTM, CDR2 ANQGSEA. The CDR3 runs 14 residues. The CDR3 DNA sequence: TGCATCATGAATCCGACAGGGGGAAAGAATGACTACACCTTC. Translating gives CIMNPTGGKNDYTF. Together with reference TRBV29-1 and TRBJ1-2, the CDR3 gives the full variable domain: SAVISQKPSRDICQRGTSLTIQCQVDSQVTMMFWYRQQPGQSLTLIATANQGSEATYESGFVIDKFPISRPNLTFSTLTVSNMSPEDSSIYLCIMNPTGGKNDYTFGSGTRLTVV.

Comments on this clonotype: A much bigger clone sits one base away, suggesting this may be a read error. The chain uses TRBV5-4 and TRBJ2-3; 10 nucleotides line up with TRBD2. The germline V gene has CDR1 SGHNT and CDR2 YYREEE (reference sequence). The CDR3 spans 14 residues. J lost 7 bases, V lost 6 bases, and 8 bases had no gene match. The CDR3 DNA reads as TGTGCCAGCAACCGAGCGGGGGGGCCAAATACGCAGTATTTT. Encoded protein: CASNRAGGPNTQYF.

This clonotype has a single count. A much larger clone lies one base from this, so it may be a read error. The chain links TRBV28 to TRBJ1-1; D is ambiguous. Trimming shortened V by 7 bases and J by 5 bases, and 11 bases separated the two germline ends. The CDR3 length is 12 residues. Germline V gene lookup returns CDR1 MDHEN and CDR2 SYDVKM. The chain's CDR3 is CASNSIRTEAFF. In nucleotides, the CDR3 is TGTGCCAGCAATTCTATCCGGACTGAAGCTTTCTTT.

This clonotype is termed medium-sized. The chain combines TRBV4-3 with TRBJ2-1; D uncertain. V lost 1 base and J lost 3, with 13 bases in between. Germline lookup yields CDR1 LGHNA and CDR2 YSLEER. CDR3 length equals 16 residues. Here the CDR3 DNA reads TGCGCCAGCAGCCAAGGGGGAAGGAATCTCTACAATGAGCAGTTCTTC. Residues: CASSQGGRNLYNEQFF.